The entry that follows covers one T cell receptor (beta chain) sequence. The sample comes from a study of blood T cell repertoires in COVID-19. Whole-study context: Samples came from the United States, Italy and Spain, spanning acute and convalescent COVID-19. The analysed material was cDNA or gDNA that came from T cells, B-cell-depleted T cells, or PBMCs.

Original methodology: Quantification of nucleated cells was approximated via reference gene primer amplification. Sequenced by immunoSEQ multiplex PCR; TCRdb stores in-frame clones only, minus some. The V and J calls and the clone size are those of that table, but D and trimming were determined from the DNA. The data hold under 80,000 clones, with 70% to 90% observed a single time. This clonotype originated in a man between 70 and 80 years old with active COVID-19. Sequencing used peripheral blood.

CDR3 nucleotide sequence: TGTGCCAGTAGTATAGGGCTAGCGGGCGGGGAGCTGTTTTTT. As protein: CASSIGLAGGELFF. The rearrangement links TRBV19 to TRBJ2-2; 8 nucleotides line up with TRBD2. From germline, CDR1 is LNHDA and CDR2 SQIVND (reference sequence). The length of the CDR3 is 14 residues. The ends lost 1 base at V and 7 bases at J; junction bases unmatched: 2.